This is a list of T cell receptor beta chains from one sample in a study of cytomegalovirus exposure and HLA in healthy donors. Only in-frame clones appear in the TCRdb table, and some are missing; sequencing was by immunoSEQ multiplex PCR. The sample consists of about 360,000 clones, roughly 88% of them appearing once. Sequenced sample: PBMCs. The source is a young woman in good health and CMV-seronegative. CDR3s include the opening cysteine and the closing phenylalanine or tryptophan. Size values are once, few and many counts, or a class for expanded clones, and some rows have none.

clone size: few
V gene: TRBV7-9
J gene: TRBJ2-7
CDR3 protein: CASSLGYREQYF

clone size: few
V gene: TRBV6-1
J gene: TRBJ2-6
CDR3 protein: CASRRGGSGANVLTF

clone size: few
V gene: TRBV4-2
J gene: TRBJ2-3
CDR3 protein: CASSQEAGGPDTQYF

clone size: -
V gene: TRBV28
J gene: TRBJ2-5
CDR3 protein: CASRLTGVETQYF

clone size: few
V gene: TRBV7-9
J gene: TRBJ1-2
CDR3 protein: CASSPPGNVYGYTF

clone size: -
V gene: TRBV5-1
J gene: TRBJ1-1
CDR3 protein: CASSPGGPNTEAFF

clone size: -
V gene: TRBV11-2
J gene: TRBJ2-3
CDR3 protein: CASSMNRGDWDTQYF

clone size: -
V gene: TRBV4-1
J gene: TRBJ1-1
CDR3 protein: CASSPWGTVGGTEAFF

clone size: -
V gene: TRBV30
J gene: TRBJ2-2
CDR3 protein: CAWSRSGTGELFF

clone size: -
V gene: TRBV28
J gene: TRBJ2-1
CDR3 protein: CASSLSSSGGNEQFF

clone size: -
V gene: TRBV7-2
J gene: TRBJ2-2
CDR3 protein: CASSPRYSGELFF

clone size: -
V gene: TRBV19
J gene: TRBJ1-1
CDR3 protein: CASSISGTGGEAFF

clone size: -
V gene: TRBV11-2
J gene: TRBJ2-2
CDR3 protein: CASSLGPGTGELFF

clone size: -
V gene: TRBV7-9
J gene: TRBJ2-1
CDR3 protein: CASSGGQPSSYNEQFF

clone size: once
V gene: TRBV13
J gene: TRBJ2-1
CDR3 protein: CASAGQGNEQFF

clone size: -
V gene: TRBV6-6
J gene: TRBJ1-4
CDR3 protein: CASSTPDRGNEKLFF

clone size: -
V gene: TRBV27
J gene: TRBJ1-1
CDR3 protein: CASSPTARTTLNTEAFF

clone size: -
V gene: TRBV6-5
J gene: TRBJ2-5
CDR3 protein: CASRRLLAGGETQYF

clone size: -
V gene: TRBV13
J gene: TRBJ2-1
CDR3 protein: CASSSTSGIWDEQFF

clone size: -
V gene: TRBV28
J gene: TRBJ2-7
CDR3 protein: CASSFVGGQDGSYEQYF

clone size: -
V gene: TRBV7-2
J gene: TRBJ2-3
CDR3 protein: CASSLERVDTQYF

clone size: -
V gene: TRBV28
J gene: TRBJ2-2
CDR3 protein: CASSLSGRRGELFF

clone size: -
V gene: TRBV15
J gene: TRBJ1-5
CDR3 protein: CATSRDPDRGNQPQHF

clone size: -
V gene: TRBV6-5
J gene: TRBJ1-1
CDR3 protein: CASSSFPGGTEAFF

clone size: -
V gene: TRBV19
J gene: TRBJ2-1
CDR3 protein: CASSIGGSFGDNEQFF

clone size: -
V gene: TRBV18
J gene: TRBJ2-3
CDR3 protein: CASSPNRGPDTQYF

clone size: -
V gene: TRBV5-1
J gene: TRBJ2-1
CDR3 protein: CASSPSGGASDEQFF

clone size: -
V gene: TRBV28
J gene: TRBJ2-5
CDR3 protein: CASSPEMGGETQYF

clone size: -
V gene: TRBV6-6
J gene: TRBJ2-1
CDR3 protein: CASSYSSLSTNEQFF

clone size: few
V gene: TRBV6-6
J gene: TRBJ2-7
CDR3 protein: CASTGQPTYEQYF

clone size: -
V gene: TRBV5-1
J gene: TRBJ2-2
CDR3 protein: CASSFRLAGNTGELFF

clone size: -
V gene: TRBV30
J gene: TRBJ2-1
CDR3 protein: CAWSGGLLAGYNEQFF

clone size: -
V gene: TRBV7-6
J gene: TRBJ2-2
CDR3 protein: CASSLGRVPPAGSNTGELFF

clone size: -
V gene: TRBV2
J gene: TRBJ2-3
CDR3 protein: CASRGLPSSTDTQYF

clone size: -
V gene: TRBV5-1
J gene: TRBJ1-2
CDR3 protein: CASSLVDGVSVGYTF

clone size: once
V gene: TRBV28
J gene: TRBJ2-1
CDR3 protein: CASSFLSGRAYNEQFF

clone size: -
V gene: TRBV27
J gene: TRBJ1-4
CDR3 protein: CASSLTPARDEKLFF

clone size: -
V gene: TRBV4-1
J gene: TRBJ1-4
CDR3 protein: CASSQGERTGAGEKLFF

clone size: -
V gene: TRBV4-1
J gene: TRBJ2-3
CDR3 protein: CASSQDFSSGSTDTQYF

clone size: once
V gene: TRBV23-1
J gene: TRBJ2-5
CDR3 protein: CASSPSNRVRGETQYF

clone size: -
V gene: TRBV5-1
J gene: TRBJ2-7
CDR3 protein: CASSWRGLGEQYF

clone size: -
V gene: TRBV7-6
J gene: TRBJ2-7
CDR3 protein: CASRGEAPAGEQYF

clone size: -
V gene: TRBV30
J gene: TRBJ2-7
CDR3 protein: CAWNGLAAYEQYF

clone size: -
V gene: TRBV5-4
J gene: TRBJ2-5
CDR3 protein: CASSPGLAGVRETQYF

clone size: -
V gene: TRBV29-1
J gene: TRBJ1-1
CDR3 protein: CSMTVGYIRNTEAFF